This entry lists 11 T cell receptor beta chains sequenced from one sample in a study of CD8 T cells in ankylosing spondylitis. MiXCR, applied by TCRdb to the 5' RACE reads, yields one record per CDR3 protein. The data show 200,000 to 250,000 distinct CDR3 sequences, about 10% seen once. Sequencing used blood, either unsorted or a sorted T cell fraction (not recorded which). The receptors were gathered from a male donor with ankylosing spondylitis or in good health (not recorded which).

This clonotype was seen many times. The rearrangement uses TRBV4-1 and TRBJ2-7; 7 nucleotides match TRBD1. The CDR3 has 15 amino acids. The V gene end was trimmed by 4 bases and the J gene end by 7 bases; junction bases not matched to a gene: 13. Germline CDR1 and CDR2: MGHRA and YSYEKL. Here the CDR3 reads CASSRGQTTFGEQYF. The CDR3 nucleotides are TGCGCCAGCAGCCGGGGACAGACAACCTTCGGGGAGCAGTACTTC.

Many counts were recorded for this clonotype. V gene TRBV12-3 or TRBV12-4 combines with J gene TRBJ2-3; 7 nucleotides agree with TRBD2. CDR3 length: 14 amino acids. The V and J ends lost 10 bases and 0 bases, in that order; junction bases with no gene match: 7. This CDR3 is CATMPGGSTDTQYF. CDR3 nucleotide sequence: TGTGCCACCATGCCCGGGGGGAGCACAGATACGCAGTATTTT.

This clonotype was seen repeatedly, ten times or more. The CDR3 region is CATSRDLGTYEQYF. CDR3 DNA: TGTGCCACCAGCAGAGATCTAGGGACCTACGAGCAGTACTTC. This chain joins TRBV15 and TRBJ2-7; D not certain. Germline-derived CDR1 and CDR2 are LNHNV and YYDKDF (reference sequence). This CDR3 has 14 amino acids. V gave up 0 bases and J gave up 2 bases, with 8 bases separating them.

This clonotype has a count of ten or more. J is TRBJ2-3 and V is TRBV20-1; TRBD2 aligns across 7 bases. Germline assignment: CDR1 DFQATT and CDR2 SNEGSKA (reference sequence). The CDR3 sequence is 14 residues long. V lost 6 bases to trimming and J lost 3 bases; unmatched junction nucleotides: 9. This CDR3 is CSARGGAATDTQYF. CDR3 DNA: TGCAGTGCCCGGGGAGGGGCAGCAACAGATACGCAGTATTTT.

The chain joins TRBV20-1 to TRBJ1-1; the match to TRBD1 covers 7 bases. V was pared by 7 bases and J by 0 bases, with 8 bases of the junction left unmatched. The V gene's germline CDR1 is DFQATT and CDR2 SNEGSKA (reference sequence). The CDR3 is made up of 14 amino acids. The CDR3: CSDQGDRMNTEAFF. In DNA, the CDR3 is TGCAGTGATCAGGGGGACAGAATGAACACTGAAGCTTTCTTT.

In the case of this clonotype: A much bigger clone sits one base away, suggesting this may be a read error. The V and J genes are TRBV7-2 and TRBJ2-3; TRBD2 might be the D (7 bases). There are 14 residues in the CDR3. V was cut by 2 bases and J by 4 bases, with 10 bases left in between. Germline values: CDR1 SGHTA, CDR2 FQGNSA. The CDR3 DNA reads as TGTGCCAGCAGCTTACAAGGGGGGGCAGATACGCAGTATTTT. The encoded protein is CASSLQGGADTQYF.

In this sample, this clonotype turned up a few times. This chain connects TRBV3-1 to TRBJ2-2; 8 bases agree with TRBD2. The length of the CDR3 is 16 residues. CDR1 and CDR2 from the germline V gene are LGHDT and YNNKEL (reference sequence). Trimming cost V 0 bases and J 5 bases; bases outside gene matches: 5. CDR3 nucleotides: TGTGCCAGCAGCCAAGATCGGCTAGCGGGTACCGGGGAGCTGTTTTTT. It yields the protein CASSQDRLAGTGELFF.

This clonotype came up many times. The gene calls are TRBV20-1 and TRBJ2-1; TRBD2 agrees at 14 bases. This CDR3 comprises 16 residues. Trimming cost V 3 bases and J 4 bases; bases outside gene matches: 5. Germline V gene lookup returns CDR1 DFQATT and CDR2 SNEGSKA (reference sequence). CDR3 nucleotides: TGCAGTGCTAGCCCCGGGACTAGCGGGAGTTACAATGAGCAGTTCTTC. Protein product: CSASPGTSGSYNEQFF.

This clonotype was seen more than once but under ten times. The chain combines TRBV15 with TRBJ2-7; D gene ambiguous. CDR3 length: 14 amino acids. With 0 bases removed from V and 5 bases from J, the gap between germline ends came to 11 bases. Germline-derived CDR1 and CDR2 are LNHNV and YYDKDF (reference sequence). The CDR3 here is CATSRDPGTNEQYF. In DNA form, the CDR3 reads TGTGCCACCAGCAGAGATCCGGGTACGAACGAGCAGTACTTC.

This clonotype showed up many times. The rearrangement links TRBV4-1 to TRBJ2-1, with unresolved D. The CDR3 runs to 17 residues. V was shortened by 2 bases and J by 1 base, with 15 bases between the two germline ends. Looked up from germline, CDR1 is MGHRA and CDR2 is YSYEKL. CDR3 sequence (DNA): TGCGCCAGCAGCCAAAGTCCGTATCCTGATTCCTACAATGAGCAGTTCTTC. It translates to CASSQSPYPDSYNEQFF.

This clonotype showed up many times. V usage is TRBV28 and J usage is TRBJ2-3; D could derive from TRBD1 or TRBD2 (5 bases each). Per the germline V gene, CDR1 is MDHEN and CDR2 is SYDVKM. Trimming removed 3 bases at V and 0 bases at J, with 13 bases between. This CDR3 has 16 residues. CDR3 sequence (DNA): TGTGCCAGCAGTTTCCGGGACCCTGCTAGCACAGATACGCAGTATTTT. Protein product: CASSFRDPASTDTQYF.